The T cell receptor beta chain under discussion was sequenced for a study of regulatory T cells in long-lasting Graves disease. Study details: The antithyroid drugs taken by newly diagnosed Graves' patients had been used for under 3 months.

Construction of the TCR beta libraries employed iRepertoire HTBI primers in conjunction with Arm-PCR of CDR3 regions. TCRdb recomputed calls from the multiplex PCR reads with MiXCR, one row per CDR3 protein. The sample comprises hundreds of thousands of distinct CDR3 sequences, around 16% of which are singletons, and 12% rests with the top ten. Points from the study as a whole: Sampling was limited to peripheral blood rather than thyroid tissue.

In germline, CDR1 is SGHAT, CDR2 FQNNGV. Trimming cost V 2 bases and J 7 bases; bases outside gene matches: 8. CDR3 size: 16 residues. Sample time point: newly diagnosed GD, antithyroid drugs for less than 3 months. Generation of the TCR library employed RNA extracted from PBMCs. At least ten counts were recorded for this clonotype. What it binds is not known. The data also belong to a second study, concerning T cells in Graves' hyperthyroidism and ophthalmopathy. From that paper: Most expanded thyroid clonotypes above 0.001 also appeared in blood.

The chain carries TRBV11-2 and TRBJ2-1; 10 bases agree with TRBD2. This material consisted of peripheral blood mononuclear cells (PBMCs), taken at new diagnosis, from a patient treated with antithyroid drugs. This sequence originates from a man aged 18 to 35 with Graves disease. Here the CDR3 reads CASSLLASGSRNEQFF. In DNA form, the CDR3 reads TGTGCCAGCAGCTTACTTGCTAGCGGGAGTAGGAATGAGCAGTTCTTC.